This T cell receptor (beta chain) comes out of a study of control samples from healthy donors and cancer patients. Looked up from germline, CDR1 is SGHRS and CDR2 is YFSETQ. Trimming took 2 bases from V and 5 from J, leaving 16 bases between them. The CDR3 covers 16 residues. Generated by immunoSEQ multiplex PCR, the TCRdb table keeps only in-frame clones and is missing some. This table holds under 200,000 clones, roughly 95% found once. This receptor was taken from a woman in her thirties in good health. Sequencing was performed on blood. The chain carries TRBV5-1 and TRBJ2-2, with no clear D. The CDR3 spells CASSFESDFGTGELFF. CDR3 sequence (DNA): TGCGCCAGCAGCTTCGAGTCCGACTTTGGAACCGGGGAGCTGTTTTTT.